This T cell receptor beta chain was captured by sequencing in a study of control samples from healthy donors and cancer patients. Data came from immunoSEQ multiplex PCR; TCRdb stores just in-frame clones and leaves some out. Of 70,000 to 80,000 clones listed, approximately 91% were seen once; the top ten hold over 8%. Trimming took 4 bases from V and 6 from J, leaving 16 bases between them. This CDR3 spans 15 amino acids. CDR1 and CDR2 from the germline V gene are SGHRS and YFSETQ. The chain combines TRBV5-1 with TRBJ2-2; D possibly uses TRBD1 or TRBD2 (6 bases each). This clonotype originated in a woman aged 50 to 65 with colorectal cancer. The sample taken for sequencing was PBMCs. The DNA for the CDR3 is TGCGCCAGCAGCCTGATAGGGGGGATCTCCGGGGAGCTGTTTTTT. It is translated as CASSLIGGISGELFF.